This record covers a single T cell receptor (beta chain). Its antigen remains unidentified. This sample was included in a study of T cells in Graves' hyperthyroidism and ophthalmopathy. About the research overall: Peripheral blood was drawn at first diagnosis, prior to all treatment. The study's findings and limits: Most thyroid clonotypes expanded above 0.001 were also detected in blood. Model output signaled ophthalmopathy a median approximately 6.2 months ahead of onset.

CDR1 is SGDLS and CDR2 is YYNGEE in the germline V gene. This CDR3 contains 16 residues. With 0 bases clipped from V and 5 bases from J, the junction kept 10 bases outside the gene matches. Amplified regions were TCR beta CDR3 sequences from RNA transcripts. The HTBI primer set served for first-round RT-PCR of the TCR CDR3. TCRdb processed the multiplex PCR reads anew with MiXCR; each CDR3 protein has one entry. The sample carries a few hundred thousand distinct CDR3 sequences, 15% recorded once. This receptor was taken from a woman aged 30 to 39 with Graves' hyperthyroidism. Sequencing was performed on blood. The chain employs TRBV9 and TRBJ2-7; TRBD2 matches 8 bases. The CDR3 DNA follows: TGTGCCAGCAGCGTAGATGTAGCGGGATTCGGGAACGAGCAGTACTTC. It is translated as CASSVDVAGFGNEQYF.